This is a list of T cell receptor beta chains from one sample in a study of T cell changes during pregnancy in multiple sclerosis. TCRdb's table, derived via immunoSEQ multiplex PCR, lists solely in-frame clones and lacks some. This sample has 30,000 to 40,000 clones, with 90% found just once. The sample in question was CD4+ T cells from peripheral blood mononuclear cells, obtained in the first trimester of pregnancy. These receptors were taken from a female donor in good health, enrolled as a control in a pregnancy study. Both conserved end residues are trimmed from each CDR3.

CDR3 length	J gene	V gene	CDR3 protein
13	TRBJ1-4	TRBV6-6	ASTPRGGVGEKLF
11	TRBJ1-1	TRBV7-9	ASSIDRITEAF
17	TRBJ2-7	TRBV30	ACGHARWEGSLVTYEQY
13	TRBJ1-1	TRBV14	ASSPLQGKNTEAF
13	TRBJ1-6	TRBV4-3	ASSERTGGGSPLH
12	TRBJ1-6	TRBV28	ASRVTGRNSPLH
14	TRBJ2-1	TRBV19	ASNSPGGGTYNEQF
12	TRBJ1-2	TRBV27	ASSLKAGNYGYT
11	TRBJ2-2	TRBV18	ASSEDLTGELF
14	TRBJ2-3	TRBV4-2	ASSPRLGAPTDTQY
14	TRBJ2-5	TRBV15	ATSRMRTGGVKTQY
14	TRBJ2-2	TRBV5-1	ASSLGAIINTGELF
12	TRBJ1-2	TRBV11-2	ASSLGALNYGYT
11	TRBJ2-1	TRBV15	ATSRDQGYEQF
11	TRBJ1-3	TRBV6-5	ASSPDRANTIY
11	TRBJ1-2	TRBV5-1	ASSDSGNYGYT
12	TRBJ2-3	TRBV2	ASRTGVSADTQY
12	TRBJ2-5	TRBV28	ASSRQGRQETQY
14	TRBJ1-5	TRBV7-8	ASSRTGGISNQPQH
13	TRBJ1-1	TRBV5-1	ASSWGTGAPTEAF
13	TRBJ2-2	TRBV5-4	ASSLAGRTTGELF
14	TRBJ1-2	TRBV28	ASSLWGIQGSYGYT
13	TRBJ1-2	TRBV4-2	ASSQEGRGARGYT
13	TRBJ2-1	TRBV5-1	ASSFDRAAYNEQF
12	TRBJ1-6	TRBV6-6	ASSDRSYNSPLH
11	TRBJ1-6	TRBV19	ASSTGESSPLH
11	TRBJ2-3	TRBV7-9	ASSSRGPDTQY
13	TRBJ2-1	TRBV11-2	ASSYGGAQRNEQF
15	TRBJ2-1	TRBV7-3	ASSSQPPGVTYNEQF
11	TRBJ1-5	TRBV19	AISREHNQPQH
14	TRBJ2-7	TRBV7-8	ASTLKGGTGSYEQY
15	TRBJ1-4	TRBV11-3	ASSLVGRTATNEKLF
10	TRBJ2-7	TRBV5-1	ASSFPGSEQY
11	TRBJ1-2	TRBV19	ASSFRDSYGYT
12	TRBJ2-7	TRBV11-2	ASSLGAGTYEQY
9	TRBJ2-7	TRBV20-1	STGKYYEQC
14	TRBJ2-1	TRBV9	ASSVDGGAVYNEQF
11	TRBJ1-1	TRBV5-1	ASRSFMNTEAF
12	TRBJ2-1	TRBV7-3	ASSPGSLPPEQF
12	TRBJ1-5	TRBV10-3	AISGDREYQPQH
12	TRBJ1-1	TRBV6-5	ASRSGGSGTEAF
13	TRBJ2-2	TRBV4-1	ASKVTVANTGELF
11	TRBJ2-1	TRBV7-2	ASRSGSYNEQF
11	TRBJ1-2	TRBV7-9	ASSLFQNYGYT
16	TRBJ1-1	TRBV28	ASSFRRGGRRVGTEAF
10	TRBJ1-1	TRBV18	ASSRMNTEAF
12	TRBJ1-2	TRBV29-1	SVEDRRAGGGYT
15	TRBJ2-3	TRBV4-3	ASSQAVSPSGGFTQY
13	TRBJ2-5	TRBV11-2	ASSLLAGGKETQY
12	TRBJ1-2	TRBV5-6	ASSLRPGMYGYT
12	TRBJ1-4	TRBV6-5	ASSYISGASGLF
15	TRBJ1-1	TRBV6-1	ASSEWGRGHMNTEAF
12	TRBJ1-3	TRBV9	ASSAGNIADTIY